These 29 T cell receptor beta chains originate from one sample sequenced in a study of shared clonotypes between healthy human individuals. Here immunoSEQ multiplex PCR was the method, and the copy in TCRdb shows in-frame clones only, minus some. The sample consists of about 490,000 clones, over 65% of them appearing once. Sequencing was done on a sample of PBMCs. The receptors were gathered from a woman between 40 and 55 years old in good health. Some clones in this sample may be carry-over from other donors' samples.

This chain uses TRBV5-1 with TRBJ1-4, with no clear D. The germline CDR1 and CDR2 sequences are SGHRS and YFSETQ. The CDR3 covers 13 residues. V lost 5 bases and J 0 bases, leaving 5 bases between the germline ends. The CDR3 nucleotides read TGCGCCAGCAGACACGCAACTAATGAAAAACTGTTTTTT. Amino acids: CASRHATNEKLFF.

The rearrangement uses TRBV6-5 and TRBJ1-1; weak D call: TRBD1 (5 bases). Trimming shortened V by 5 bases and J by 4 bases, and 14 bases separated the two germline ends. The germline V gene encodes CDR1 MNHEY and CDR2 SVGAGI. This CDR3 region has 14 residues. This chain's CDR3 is CASSPPGGGTEAFF. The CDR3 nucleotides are TGTGCCAGCAGTCCCCCGGGCGGGGGCACTGAAGCTTTCTTT.

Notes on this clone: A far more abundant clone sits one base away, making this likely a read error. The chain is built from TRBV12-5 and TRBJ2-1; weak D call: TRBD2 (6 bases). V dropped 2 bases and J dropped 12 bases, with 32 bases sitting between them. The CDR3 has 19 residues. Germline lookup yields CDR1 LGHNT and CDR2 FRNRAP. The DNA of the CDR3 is TGTGCTAGTGGTTTGCAGGGACCCCGTGTTAGCGGAGACGGGGGTGCGCAGTTCTTC. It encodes CASGLQGPRVSGDGGAQFF.

CDR3 coding DNA: TGTGCCAGCAGAGGACTAGCGGGGAGCGGGGGTACGCAGTATTTT. This gives the protein CASRGLAGSGGTQYF. The chain employs TRBV28 and TRBJ2-3, with 12 bases that match TRBD2. There are 15 residues in the CDR3. V lost 6 bases, J lost 8 bases, and 9 bases stayed unmatched. In germline, CDR1 is MDHEN, CDR2 SYDVKM.

This chain's CDR3 is CASSLGVQEGVSTQHF. As DNA, the CDR3 is TGTGCCAGCAGCTTAGGGGTGCAGGAAGGGGTGTCGACCCAGCATTTT. The chain recombines TRBV7-8 with TRBJ1-5, with D possibly TRBD1 on 5 matching bases. The V gene lost 1 base and the J gene lost 11 bases, with 21 bases spanning the gap. Germline-derived CDR1 and CDR2 are SGHVS and FQNEAQ. CDR3 length: 16 amino acids.

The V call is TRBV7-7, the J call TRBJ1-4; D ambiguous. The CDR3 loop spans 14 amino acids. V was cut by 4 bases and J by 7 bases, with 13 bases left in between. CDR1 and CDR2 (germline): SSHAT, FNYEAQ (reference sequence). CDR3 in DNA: TGTGCCAGCAGCTCCACCCTCACGAGTGAAAAACTGTTTTTT. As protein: CASSSTLTSEKLFF.

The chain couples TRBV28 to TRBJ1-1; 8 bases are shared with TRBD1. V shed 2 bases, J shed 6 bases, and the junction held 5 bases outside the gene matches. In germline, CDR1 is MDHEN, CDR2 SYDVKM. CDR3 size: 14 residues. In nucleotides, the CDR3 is TGTGCCAGCAGTTTAGGACGGACAGGGCCTGAAGCTTTCTTT. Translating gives CASSLGRTGPEAFF.

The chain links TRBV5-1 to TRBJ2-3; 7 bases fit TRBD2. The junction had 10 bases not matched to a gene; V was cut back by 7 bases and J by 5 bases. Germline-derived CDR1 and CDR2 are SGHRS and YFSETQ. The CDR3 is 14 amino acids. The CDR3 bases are TGCGCCAGCTGGGGAGGGAACATAGGAGATACGCAGTATTTT. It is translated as CASWGGNIGDTQYF.

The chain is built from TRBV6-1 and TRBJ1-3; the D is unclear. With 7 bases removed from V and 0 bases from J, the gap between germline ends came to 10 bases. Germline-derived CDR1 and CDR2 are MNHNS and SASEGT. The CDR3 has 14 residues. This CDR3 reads CASNPGYSGNTIYF. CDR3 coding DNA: TGTGCCAGCAATCCAGGCTACTCTGGAAACACCATATATTTT.

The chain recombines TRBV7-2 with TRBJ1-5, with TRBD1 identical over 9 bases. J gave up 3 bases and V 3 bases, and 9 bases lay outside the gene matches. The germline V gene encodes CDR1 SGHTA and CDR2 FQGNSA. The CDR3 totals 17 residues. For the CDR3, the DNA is TGTGCCAGCAGCTTTTACCCGGACAGGGGTGACAATCAGCCCCAGCATTTT. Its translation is CASSFYPDRGDNQPQHF.

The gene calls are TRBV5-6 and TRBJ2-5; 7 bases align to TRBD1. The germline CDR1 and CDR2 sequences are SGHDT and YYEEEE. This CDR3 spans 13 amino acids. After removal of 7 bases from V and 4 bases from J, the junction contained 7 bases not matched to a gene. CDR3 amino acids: CASSTGKGETQYF. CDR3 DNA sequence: TGTGCCAGCTCGACAGGGAAGGGAGAGACCCAGTACTTC.

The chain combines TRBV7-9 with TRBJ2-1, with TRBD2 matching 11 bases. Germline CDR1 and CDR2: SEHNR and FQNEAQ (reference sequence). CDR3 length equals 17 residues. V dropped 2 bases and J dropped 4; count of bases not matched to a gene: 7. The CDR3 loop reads CASSLRTGTSGYNEQFF. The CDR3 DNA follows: TGTGCCAGCAGCTTACGTACCGGGACTAGCGGATACAATGAGCAGTTCTTC.

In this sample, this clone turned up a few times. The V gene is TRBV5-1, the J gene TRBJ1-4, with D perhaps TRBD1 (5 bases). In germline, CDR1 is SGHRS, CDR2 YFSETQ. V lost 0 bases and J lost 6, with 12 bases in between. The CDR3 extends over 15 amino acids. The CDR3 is CASSLVGGYDEKLFF. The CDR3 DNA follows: TGCGCCAGCAGCTTGGTGGGGGGATATGATGAAAAACTGTTTTTT.

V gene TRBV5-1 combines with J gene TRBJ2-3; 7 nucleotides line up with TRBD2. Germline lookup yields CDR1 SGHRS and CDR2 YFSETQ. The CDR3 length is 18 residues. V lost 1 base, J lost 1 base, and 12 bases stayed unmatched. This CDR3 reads CASSLIGGRVDGTDTQYF. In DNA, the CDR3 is TGCGCCAGCAGCTTGATCGGCGGGAGAGTCGACGGCACAGATACGCAGTATTTT.

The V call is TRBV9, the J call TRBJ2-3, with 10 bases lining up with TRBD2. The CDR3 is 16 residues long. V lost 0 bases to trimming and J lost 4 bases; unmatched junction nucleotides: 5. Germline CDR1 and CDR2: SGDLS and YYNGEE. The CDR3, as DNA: TGTGCCAGCAGCGTAGGGTCAGCGGGAGGGGCAGATACGCAGTATTTT. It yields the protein CASSVGSAGGADTQYF.

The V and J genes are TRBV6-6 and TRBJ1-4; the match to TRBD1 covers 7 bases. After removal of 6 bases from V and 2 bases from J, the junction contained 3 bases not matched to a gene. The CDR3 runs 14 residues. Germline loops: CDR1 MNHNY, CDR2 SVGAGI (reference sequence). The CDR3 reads CASREQGTNEKLFF. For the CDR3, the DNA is TGTGCCAGCAGAGAACAGGGGACTAATGAAAAACTGTTTTTT.

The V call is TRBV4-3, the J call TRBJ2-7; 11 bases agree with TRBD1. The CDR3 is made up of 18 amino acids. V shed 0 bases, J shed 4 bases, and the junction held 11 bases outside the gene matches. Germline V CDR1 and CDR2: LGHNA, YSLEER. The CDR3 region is CASSQDSHYGQGAYEQYF. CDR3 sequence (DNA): TGCGCCAGCAGCCAAGATTCCCATTACGGACAGGGGGCTTACGAGCAGTACTTC.

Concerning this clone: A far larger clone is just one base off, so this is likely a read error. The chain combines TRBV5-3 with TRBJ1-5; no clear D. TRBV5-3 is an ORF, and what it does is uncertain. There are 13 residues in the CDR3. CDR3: CARSLAQNQHQHF. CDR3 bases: TGTGCCAGAAGCTTGGCGCAAAATCAGCACCAGCATTTT.

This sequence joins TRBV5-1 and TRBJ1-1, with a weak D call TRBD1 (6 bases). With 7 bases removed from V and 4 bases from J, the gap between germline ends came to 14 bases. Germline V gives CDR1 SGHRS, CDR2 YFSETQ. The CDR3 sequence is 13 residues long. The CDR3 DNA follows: TGCGCCAGCCAATTCGAGGGGGGCACTGAAGCTTTCTTT. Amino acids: CASQFEGGTEAFF.

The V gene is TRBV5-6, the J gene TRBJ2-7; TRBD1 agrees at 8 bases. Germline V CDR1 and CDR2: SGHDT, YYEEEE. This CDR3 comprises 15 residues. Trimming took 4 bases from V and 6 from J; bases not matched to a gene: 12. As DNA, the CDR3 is TGTGCCAGCAGCCTTACCGGGACAGGAGCCCGCGAGCAGTACTTC. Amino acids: CASSLTGTGAREQYF.

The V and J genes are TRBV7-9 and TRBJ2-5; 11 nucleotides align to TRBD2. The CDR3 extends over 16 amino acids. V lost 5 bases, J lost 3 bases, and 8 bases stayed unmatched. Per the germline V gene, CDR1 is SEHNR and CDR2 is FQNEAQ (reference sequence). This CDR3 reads CASSQIGTSGEETQYF. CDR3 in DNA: TGTGCCAGCAGCCAAATTGGGACTAGCGGCGAAGAGACCCAGTACTTC.

This chain's CDR3 is CASSLTSGMADTQYF. DNA for the CDR3: TGTGCCAGCAGCTTGACTAGCGGGATGGCTGATACGCAGTATTTT. The V call is TRBV5-4, the J call TRBJ2-3; TRBD2 matches at 10 bases. The V gene end was trimmed by 1 base and the J gene end by 6 bases; junction bases not matched to a gene: 5. CDR3 length: 15 residues. Germline V lookup: CDR1 SGHNT, CDR2 YYREEE (reference sequence).

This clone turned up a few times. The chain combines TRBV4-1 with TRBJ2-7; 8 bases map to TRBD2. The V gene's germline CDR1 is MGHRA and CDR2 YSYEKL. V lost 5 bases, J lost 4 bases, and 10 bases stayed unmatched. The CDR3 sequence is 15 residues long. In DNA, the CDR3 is TGCGCCAGCAGCTTGGTACTAGCGGCTGAATACGAGCAGTACTTC. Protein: CASSLVLAAEYEQYF.

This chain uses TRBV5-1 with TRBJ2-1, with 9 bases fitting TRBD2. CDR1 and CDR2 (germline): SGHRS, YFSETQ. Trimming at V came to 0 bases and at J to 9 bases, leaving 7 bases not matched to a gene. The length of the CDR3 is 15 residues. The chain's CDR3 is CASSLGAGGPTEQFF. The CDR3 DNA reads TGCGCCAGCAGCTTGGGGGCGGGAGGGCCGACTGAGCAGTTCTTC.

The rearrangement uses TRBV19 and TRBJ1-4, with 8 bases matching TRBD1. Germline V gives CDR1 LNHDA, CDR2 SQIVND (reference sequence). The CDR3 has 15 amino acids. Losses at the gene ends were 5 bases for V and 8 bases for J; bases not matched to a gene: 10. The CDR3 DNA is TGTGCCAGTAGTCCGCGACAGGGGACGGGGGAAAAACTGTTTTTT. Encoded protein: CASSPRQGTGEKLFF.

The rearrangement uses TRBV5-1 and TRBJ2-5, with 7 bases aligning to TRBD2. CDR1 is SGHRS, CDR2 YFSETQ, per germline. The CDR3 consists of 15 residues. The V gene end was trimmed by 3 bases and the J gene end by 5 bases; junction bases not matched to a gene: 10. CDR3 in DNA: TGCGCCAGCAGCTCCCGAGCGGGAATCGGGGAGACCCAGTACTTC. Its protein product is CASSSRAGIGETQYF.

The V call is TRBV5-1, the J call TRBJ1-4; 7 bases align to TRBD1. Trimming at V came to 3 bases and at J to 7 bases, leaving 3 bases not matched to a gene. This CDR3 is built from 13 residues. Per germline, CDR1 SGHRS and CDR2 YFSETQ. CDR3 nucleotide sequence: TGCGCCAGCAGCTGGACAGGTGGTGAAAAACTGTTTTTT. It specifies CASSWTGGEKLFF.

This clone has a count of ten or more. For the CDR3, the DNA is TGTGCCAGCAGCACGGGGGGGTACAGACAGCCCCAGCATTTT. As protein: CASSTGGYRQPQHF. The V call is TRBV7-2, the J call TRBJ1-5; possible D gene TRBD1, 5 bases. There are 14 residues in the CDR3. The germline CDR1 and CDR2 sequences are SGHTA and FQGNSA. Trimming shortened V by 5 bases and J by 7 bases, and 15 bases separated the two germline ends. The full variable domain, its missing parts supplied by reference TRBV7-2 and TRBJ1-5, is GAGVSQSPSNKVTEKGKDVELRCDPISGHTALYWYRQSLGQGLEFLIYFQGNSAPDKSGLPSDRFSAERTGGSVSTLTIQRTQQEDSAVYLCASSTGGYRQPQHFGDGTRLSIL.

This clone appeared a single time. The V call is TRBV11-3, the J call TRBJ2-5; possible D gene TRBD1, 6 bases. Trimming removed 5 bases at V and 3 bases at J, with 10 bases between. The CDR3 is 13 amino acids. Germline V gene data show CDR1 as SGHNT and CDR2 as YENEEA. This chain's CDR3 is CASSAWTEETQYF. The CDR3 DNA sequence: TGTGCCAGCAGCGCCTGGACAGAAGAGACCCAGTACTTC.